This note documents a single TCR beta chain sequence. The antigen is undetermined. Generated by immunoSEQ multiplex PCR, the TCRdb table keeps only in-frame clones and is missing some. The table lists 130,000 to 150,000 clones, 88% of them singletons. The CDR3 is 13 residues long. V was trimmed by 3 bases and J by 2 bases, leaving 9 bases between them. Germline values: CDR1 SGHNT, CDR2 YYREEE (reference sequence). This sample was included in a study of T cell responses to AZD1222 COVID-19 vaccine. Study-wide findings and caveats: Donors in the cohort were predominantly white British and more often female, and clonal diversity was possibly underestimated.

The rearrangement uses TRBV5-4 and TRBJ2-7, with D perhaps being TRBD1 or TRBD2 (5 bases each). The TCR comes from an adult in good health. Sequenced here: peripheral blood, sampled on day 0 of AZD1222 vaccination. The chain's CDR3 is CASSSGPTYEQYF. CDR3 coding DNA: TGTGCCAGCAGCTCGGGGCCGACCTACGAGCAGTACTTC.